This is a list of T cell receptor beta chains from one sample in a study of graft-versus-host responses after intestinal transplantation. Here immunoSEQ multiplex PCR was the method, and the copy in TCRdb shows in-frame clones only, minus some. The sample records 20,000 to 25,000 clones, 35% to 50% being singletons. The material was alloreactive CD4+ T cells from a mixed lymphocyte reaction culture, obtained before intestinal transplant. The receptors stem from a human patient who received an intestinal transplant. Each CDR3 is given with its conserved first and last residue. Each record gives: D gene, clone size, V gene, J gene, CDR3 protein, CDR3 DNA. A D gene is named only where the DNA matches it firmly. Size tells how often a clone was seen (once, few, many) or the class of an expanded clone, and some rows leave it out.

NA	NA	TRBV27	TRBJ2-7	CASSFGYEQYF	TGTGCCAGCAGTTTCGGTTACGAGCAGTACTTC
TRBD1	NA	TRBV18	TRBJ1-1	CASSTAGGRTEAFF	TGTGCCAGCTCTACCGCAGGGGGCAGAACTGAAGCTTTCTTT
NA	NA	TRBV2	TRBJ2-1	CASSTGMGDEQFF	TGTGCCAGCAGCACAGGGATGGGGGATGAGCAGTTCTTC
TRBD1	NA	TRBV28	TRBJ2-2	CASSRGTGSNTGELFF	TGTGCCAGCAGCCGTGGGACAGGCTCAAACACCGGGGAGCTGTTTTTT
NA	NA	TRBV4-1	TRBJ2-7	CASSQDYRRGSYEQYF	TGCGCCAGCAGCCAAGATTACCGTCGGGGCTCCTACGAGCAGTACTTC
NA	NA	TRBV2	TRBJ1-5	CASSEGGGSNQPQHF	TGTGCCAGCAGTGAAGGAGGGGGAAGCAATCAGCCCCAGCATTTT
NA	few	TRBV6-5	TRBJ2-7	CASSETGGTEQYF	TGTGCCAGCAGTGAAACCGGAGGGACCGAGCAGTACTTC
NA	few	TRBV5-4	TRBJ1-3	CASSLPGNTIYF	TGTGCCAGCAGCTTGCCGGGAAACACCATATATTTT
NA	NA	TRBV16	TRBJ2-7	CASSLSSYEQYF	TGTGCCAGCAGCCTCAGCTCCTACGAGCAGTACTTC
TRBD1	NA	TRBV5-1	TRBJ1-1	CASSPTTGGRAFF	TGCGCCAGCAGCCCGACGACAGGGGGTCGAGCTTTCTTT
TRBD2	few	TRBV7-2	TRBJ2-1	CASSLTGGDYNEQFF	TGTGCCAGCAGCTTAACGGGGGGGGACTACAATGAGCAGTTCTTC
TRBD1	NA	TRBV19	TRBJ1-6	CASSGPGGGSPLHF	TGTGCCAGTAGTGGGCCAGGGGGCGGATCACCCCTCCACTTT
TRBD2	NA	TRBV5-6	TRBJ2-5	CASSGFGGGQETQYF	TGTGCCAGCAGCGGTTTTGGCGGGGGCCAAGAGACCCAGTACTTC
NA	NA	TRBV6-5	TRBJ2-3	CASSYSYADTQYF	TGTGCCAGCAGTTACTCGTATGCAGATACGCAGTATTTT
TRBD1	NA	TRBV2	TRBJ1-2	CASSSTGSGYGYTF	TGTGCCAGCAGTTCGACAGGGTCGGGTTATGGCTACACCTTC
TRBD2	few	TRBV6-5	TRBJ2-1	CASSRPSGSREQFF	TGTGCCAGCAGCCGGCCTAGCGGGAGCCGGGAGCAGTTCTTC
TRBD1	NA	TRBV10-2	TRBJ1-2	CASTWTGGNGGYTF	TGCGCCAGCACTTGGACAGGGGGTAATGGGGGCTACACCTTC
TRBD1	NA	TRBV6-1	TRBJ2-5	CASRLPGTGIETQYF	TGTGCCAGCAGGCTTCCCGGGACAGGGATAGAGACCCAGTACTTC
NA	few	TRBV11-3	TRBJ2-5	CASSLFGRSQETQYF	TGTGCCAGCAGTCTCTTCGGTCGGTCCCAAGAGACCCAGTACTTC
TRBD2	NA	TRBV5-1	TRBJ2-1	CASSTGLAGSEQFF	TGCGCCAGCAGCACGGGACTAGCGGGAAGTGAGCAGTTCTTC
TRBD1	NA	TRBV5-1	TRBJ1-3	CASSLGQGLNGNTIYF	TGCGCCAGCAGCCTGGGACAGGGGCTAAATGGAAACACCATATATTTT
TRBD2	few	TRBV7-9	TRBJ2-5	CASTVVYSGGQGETQYF	TGTGCCAGCACCGTAGTGTATAGCGGGGGTCAAGGGGAGACCCAGTACTTC
NA	NA	TRBV18	TRBJ1-5	CASSPTGNQPQHF	TGTGCCAGCTCACCTACAGGGAATCAGCCCCAGCATTTT
NA	NA	TRBV19	TRBJ1-2	CASSIGAHYGYTF	TGTGCCAGTAGTATTGGGGCCCACTATGGCTACACCTTC
NA	few	TRBV7-9	TRBJ2-1	CASQQGIGYEQFF	TGTGCCAGCCAACAGGGTATTGGCTATGAGCAGTTCTTC
NA	few	TRBV30	TRBJ1-2	CAWSPVGLAYGYTF	TGTGCCTGGAGCCCGGTGGGCCTGGCCTATGGCTACACCTTC
TRBD2	NA	TRBV7-9	TRBJ2-3	CASSRGLAGLLGDTQYF	TGTGCCAGCAGCCGAGGACTAGCGGGACTACTAGGAGATACGCAGTATTTT
NA	few	TRBV29-1	TRBJ1-5	CSVALTDNQPQHF	TGCAGCGTTGCTCTTACAGACAATCAGCCCCAGCATTTT
TRBD1	once	TRBV5-1	TRBJ1-6	CASSQGPGQGSGNYNSPLHF	TGCGCCAGCAGCCAAGGACCGGGACAGGGGTCCGGAAACTATAATTCACCCCTCCACTTT
NA	NA	TRBV4-1	TRBJ2-2	CASSQETGTALWAGELFF	TGCGCCAGCAGCCAAGAAACAGGGACGGCTCTGTGGGCCGGGGAGCTGTTTTTT
NA	NA	TRBV10-3	TRBJ2-3	CTISEGRGKFTDTQYF	TGTACCATCAGTGAGGGCAGGGGAAAGTTCACAGATACGCAGTATTTT
NA	NA	TRBV30	TRBJ2-1	CAWSVGGELDEQFF	TGTGCCTGGAGTGTAGGGGGGGAGTTGGATGAGCAGTTCTTC
NA	NA	TRBV30	TRBJ2-4	CACKATGSVTNIQYF	TGTGCCTGCAAAGCAACAGGGTCCGTCACAAACATTCAGTACTTC
NA	few	TRBV5-1	TRBJ2-7	CASSPSLGTGEQYF	TGCGCCAGCTCCCCCAGCCTAGGAACGGGGGAGCAGTACTTC
NA	NA	TRBV7-8	TRBJ2-7	CASSLDGQTYEQYF	TGTGCCAGCAGCTTAGACGGACAGACCTACGAGCAGTACTTC
NA	few	TRBV6-6	TRBJ1-1	CASRQPSGLKAFF	TGTGCCAGCAGGCAGCCTAGCGGTTTGAAAGCTTTCTTT
TRBD1	few	TRBV6-1	TRBJ1-6	CASTRGQVYNSPLHF	TGTGCCAGCACCCGAGGACAGGTTTATAATTCACCCCTCCACTTT
TRBD1	NA	TRBV11-3	TRBJ2-7	CASAPFGTGGSYEQYF	TGTGCCAGCGCCCCGTTCGGGACAGGGGGTTCCTACGAGCAGTACTTC
NA	NA	TRBV7-2	TRBJ1-2	CASSLDSGQYYGYTF	TGTGCCAGCAGCTTGGACTCCGGGCAATACTATGGCTACACCTTC
TRBD2	NA	TRBV5-4	TRBJ2-3	CASSLLAGAKDTQYF	TGTGCCAGCAGCTTACTAGCGGGAGCTAAAGATACGCAGTATTTT
NA	NA	TRBV4-1	TRBJ2-5	CASSHGGMETQYF	TGCGCCAGCAGCCACGGGGGAATGGAGACCCAGTACTTC
TRBD1	NA	TRBV7-2	TRBJ1-2	CASSLRQGGYYGYTF	TGTGCCAGCAGCTTAAGACAGGGGGGATACTATGGCTACACCTTC
NA	NA	TRBV6-6	TRBJ1-1	CASSYARLNTEAFF	TGTGCCAGCAGTTACGCCAGGTTGAACACTGAAGCTTTCTTT
TRBD2	once	TRBV4-2	TRBJ2-1	CASSQVSGGGNEQFF	TGTGCCAGCAGCCAAGTTAGCGGGGGCGGAAATGAGCAGTTCTTC
TRBD1	NA	TRBV5-4	TRBJ2-5	CASSPTGKRGETQYF	TGTGCCAGCAGCCCGACAGGGAAGAGAGGAGAGACCCAGTACTTC
TRBD1	few	TRBV2	TRBJ2-1	CASSVQGVSEQFF	TGTGCCAGCAGTGTGCAGGGGGTGAGCGAGCAGTTCTTC
NA	NA	TRBV5-6	TRBJ1-2	CASSLQGGYTF	TGTGCCAGCAGCCTGCAGGGTGGCTACACCTTC